This T cell receptor (beta chain) was sequenced in a study of blood T cells in healthy people across ages. The donors, aged roughly 6 to 90, were healthy Caucasians from Russia. Next came a second PCR, run for about 7 to 12 cycles, which used a sample-barcoded 5' primer along with a J-beta primer mix. TCRdb passed the 5' RACE reads through MiXCR, listing each CDR3 protein once. Counted here are 650,000 to 1,000,000 distinct CDR3 sequences, about 37% occurring once; the ten biggest clones make up 10% to 15%. CDR3 size: 16 residues. Germline assignment: CDR1 SEHNR and CDR2 FQNEAQ (reference sequence). V was trimmed by 7 bases and J by 4 bases, leaving 21 bases between them.

The clonotype comes from a man aged 18 to 30 in good health. J is TRBJ2-3 and V is TRBV7-9, with no clear D. The material sequenced was blood. The CDR3 region has the DNA TGTGCCAGCACCACCTTTCCCCGGGTTCGGGCAGATACGCAGTATTTT. This encodes CASTTFPRVRADTQYF.